One TCR beta chain is described in this entry. Antigen unknown. The data are from a study of T cell responses to AZD1222 COVID-19 vaccine. The table came from immunoSEQ multiplex PCR; TCRdb's copy has only in-frame clones and leaves some out. In the table there are about 150,000 clones, about 89% of which are singletons. Study-level results: Clonal diversity was possibly underestimated, and white British individuals and females predominated among donors. Spike-wide coverage was observed for vaccine-associated CD4 TCRs, with dominant responses at 160-218 and 743-854. Repertoire sampling happened only post peak T cell response.

This CDR3 is 18 amino acids long. Per the germline V gene, CDR1 is LGHNA and CDR2 is YSLEER. V lost 0 bases to trimming and J lost 2 bases; unmatched junction nucleotides: 10. This receptor was taken from an adult who received the AZD1222 COVID-19 vaccine. The chain links TRBV4-3 to TRBJ2-3; 8 bases line up with TRBD2. This sample comprised peripheral blood, obtained 28 days after the second AZD1222 dose. The CDR3 coding sequence is TGCGCCAGCAGCCAAGACCCGGCGGGGGGCCCCTCCACAGATACGCAGTATTTT. As protein: CASSQDPAGGPSTDTQYF.